The 6 T cell receptor beta chains below were found in one sample sequenced in a study of identical twins. TCRdb re-called the 5' RACE reads with MiXCR, one entry per CDR3 protein. Of some 760,000 distinct CDR3 sequences in the sample, 15% to 20% were seen once. The sample was also reused in another study, on T cells expressing NK-cell markers.

The sequenced sample was PBMCs. These receptors were collected from a woman aged 18-29 years in good health.

The chain links TRBV20-1 to TRBJ2-7; a possible D gene is TRBD2 (5 bases). Between the trimmed V and J ends, which lost 3 bases and 1 base, there was a span of 10 bases. The germline V gene has CDR1 DFQATT and CDR2 SNEGSKA (reference sequence). CDR3 length equals 13 residues. CDR3 nucleotide sequence: TGCAGTGCTAGCAGCCCGGGGTCCTACGAGCAGTACTTC. Its protein is CSASSPGSYEQYF.

J is TRBJ1-1 and V is TRBV12-3 or TRBV12-4, with a tentative D call TRBD1 (5 bases). There are 13 residues in the CDR3. V lost 3 bases, J lost 11 bases, and 16 bases lay in between. CDR3 nucleotides: TGTGCCAGCAGTTTTCGGACGCGGGACCGGGCTTTCTTT. The encoded protein is CASSFRTRDRAFF.

V is TRBV5-1 and J is TRBJ2-7, with D perhaps matching TRBD2 (5 bases). This CDR3 spans 14 amino acids. Germline CDR1 is SGHRS and CDR2 is YFSETQ. Trimming took off 4 bases at V and 2 bases at J, with 13 bases between the two ends. CDR3 coding DNA: TGCGCCAGCAGCCAGCGTCGGGGAACCTACGAGCAGTACTTC. Protein: CASSQRRGTYEQYF.

This chain joins TRBV6-2 or TRBV6-3 and TRBJ2-1; D uncertain. V lost 6 bases, J lost 0 bases, and 9 bases lay in between. This CDR3 contains 14 residues. The germline V gene has CDR1 MNHEY and CDR2 SVGEGT. CDR3 region: CASSSLFSYNEQFF. DNA of the CDR3: TGTGCCAGCAGCTCTCTATTCTCCTACAATGAGCAGTTCTTC.

V gene TRBV11-3 combines with J gene TRBJ2-7; D remains ambiguous. Germline V gene data show CDR1 as SGHNT and CDR2 as YENEEA. This CDR3 has 13 amino acids. Trimming shortened V by 5 bases and J by 6 bases, and 14 bases separated the two germline ends. The CDR3 sequence is CASSTGQTSEQYF. The CDR3 DNA is TGTGCCAGCAGCACGGGCCAAACCAGCGAGCAGTACTTC.

The CDR3 loop is CASTPGRGSMNTEAFF. For the CDR3, the DNA is TGTGCCAGCACCCCCGGAAGGGGGTCAATGAACACTGAAGCTTTCTTT. The chain combines TRBV6-1 with TRBJ1-1, with D possibly TRBD1 on 6 matching bases. CDR1 and CDR2 (germline): MNHNS, SASEGT. V dropped 7 bases and J dropped 0 bases, with 18 bases sitting between them. CDR3 length: 16 residues.